A single T cell receptor (beta chain) is shown here with its context. Its target is not known. This sample was included in a study of cytomegalovirus exposure and HLA in healthy donors. As for the study in general: Samples from HLA-typed donors yielded 65 million to 90 million unique TCRs in an early data release. Among the 398 genotyped donors, approximately 82% were placed in the Caucasian-associated ancestry cluster. Overall study results and limits: TCR beta chain V- and J-gene trimming was linked, in a later analysis, to a missense variant in DCLRE1C. Accounts indicate the classifier identified cytomegalovirus status with strong specificity and sensitivity.

The PCR employed 60 Vbeta primers together with 13 Jbeta primers. Measured with immunoSEQ multiplex PCR; TCRdb has only the in-frame clones, and not every one. The sample has 100,000 to 150,000 clones; 77% are singletons. V gave up 0 bases and J gave up 7 bases, with 11 bases separating them. Germline lookup yields CDR1 SGHRS and CDR2 YFSETQ. CDR3 length: 14 residues. This chain joins TRBV5-1 and TRBJ1-5, with D perhaps matching TRBD1 (5 bases). Sequencing was done on a sample of PBMCs. The receptor was derived from a woman in her thirties or forties in good health and CMV-seronegative. CDR3 sequence reads: CASSLDGQAQPQHF. Written as DNA, the CDR3 is TGCGCCAGCAGCTTGGACGGACAAGCCCAGCCCCAGCATTTT.